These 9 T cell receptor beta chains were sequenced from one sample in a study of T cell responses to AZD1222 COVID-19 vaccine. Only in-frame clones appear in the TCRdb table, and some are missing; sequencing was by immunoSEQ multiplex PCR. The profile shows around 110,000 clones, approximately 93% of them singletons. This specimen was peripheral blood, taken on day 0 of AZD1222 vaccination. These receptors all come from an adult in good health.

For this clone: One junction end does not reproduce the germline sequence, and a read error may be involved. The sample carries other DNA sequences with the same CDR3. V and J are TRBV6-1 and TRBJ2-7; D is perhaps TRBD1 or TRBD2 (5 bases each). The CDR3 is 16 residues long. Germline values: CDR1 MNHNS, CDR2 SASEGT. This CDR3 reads CASSGGFAPSSYEQYF. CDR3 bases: TGTGCCAGCAGTGGGGGGTTTGCGCCTAGCTCCTACGAGCAATACTTC.

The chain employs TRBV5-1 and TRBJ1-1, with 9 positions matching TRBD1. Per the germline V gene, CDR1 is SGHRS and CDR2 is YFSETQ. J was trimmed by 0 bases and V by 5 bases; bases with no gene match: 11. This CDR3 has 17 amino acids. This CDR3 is CASRNQGTGRMNTEAFF. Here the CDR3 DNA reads TGCGCCAGCAGAAACCAAGGGACAGGGAGAATGAACACTGAAGCTTTCTTT.

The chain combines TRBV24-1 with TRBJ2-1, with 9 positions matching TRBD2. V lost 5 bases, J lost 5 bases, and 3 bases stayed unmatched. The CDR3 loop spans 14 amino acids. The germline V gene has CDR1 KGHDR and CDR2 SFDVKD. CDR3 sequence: CATSASGTNNEQFF. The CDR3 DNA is TGTGCCACCAGTGCTAGCGGGACTAACAATGAGCAGTTCTTC.

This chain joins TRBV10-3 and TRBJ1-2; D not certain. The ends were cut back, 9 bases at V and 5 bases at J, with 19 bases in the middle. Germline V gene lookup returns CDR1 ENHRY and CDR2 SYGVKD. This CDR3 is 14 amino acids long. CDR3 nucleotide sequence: TGTGCCATTTCTGTGGACGGACCTTTTTATGGCTACACCTTC. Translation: CAISVDGPFYGYTF.

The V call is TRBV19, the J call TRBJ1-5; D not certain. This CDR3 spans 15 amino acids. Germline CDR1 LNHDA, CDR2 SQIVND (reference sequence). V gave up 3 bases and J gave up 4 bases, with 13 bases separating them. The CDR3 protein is CASSMAPTGNQPQHF. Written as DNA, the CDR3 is TGTGCCAGTAGTATGGCACCGACGGGGAATCAGCCCCAGCATTTT.

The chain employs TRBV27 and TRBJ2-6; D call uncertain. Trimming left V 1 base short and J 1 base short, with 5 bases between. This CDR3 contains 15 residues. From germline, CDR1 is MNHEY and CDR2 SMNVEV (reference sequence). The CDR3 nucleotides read TGTGCCAGCAGTTTATGGCCTTCTGGGGCCAACGTCCTGACTTTC. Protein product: CASSLWPSGANVLTF.

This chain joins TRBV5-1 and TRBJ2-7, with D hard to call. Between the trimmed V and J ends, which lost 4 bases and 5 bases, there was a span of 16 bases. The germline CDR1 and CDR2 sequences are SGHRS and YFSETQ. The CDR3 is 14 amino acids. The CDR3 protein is CASSPGSVDDEQYF. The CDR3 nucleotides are TGCGCCAGCAGCCCGGGTTCGGTGGACGACGAGCAGTACTTC.

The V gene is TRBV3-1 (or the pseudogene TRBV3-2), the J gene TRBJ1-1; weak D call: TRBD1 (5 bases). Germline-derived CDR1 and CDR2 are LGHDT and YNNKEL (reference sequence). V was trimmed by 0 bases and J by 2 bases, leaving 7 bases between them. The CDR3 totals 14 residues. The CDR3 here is CASSQEGGNTEAFF. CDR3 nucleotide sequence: TGTGCCAGCAGCCAAGAGGGGGGAAACACTGAAGCTTTCTTT.

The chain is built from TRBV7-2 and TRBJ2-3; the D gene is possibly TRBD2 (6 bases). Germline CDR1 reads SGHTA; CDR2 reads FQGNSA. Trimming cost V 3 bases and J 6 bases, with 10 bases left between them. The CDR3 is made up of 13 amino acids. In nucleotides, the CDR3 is TGTGCCAGCAGCTTGCCTAGCGTCGATACGCAGTATTTT. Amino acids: CASSLPSVDTQYF.